This T cell receptor (beta chain) was profiled in a study of T cell changes during pregnancy in multiple sclerosis. Assay: immunoSEQ multiplex PCR; the TCRdb copy retains only in-frame clones and omits some. The profile shows tens of thousands of clones, around nine tenths of them singletons. CDR3 length: 13 residues. Germline CDR1 is SGHTS and CDR2 is YDEGEE. V was clipped by 4 bases and J by 8 bases, with 15 bases between them. The material sequenced was peripheral blood, taken in the third trimester of pregnancy. The chain couples TRBV5-8 to TRBJ1-2, with D maybe TRBD1 (6 bases). The source is a female donor with multiple sclerosis, enrolled in a pregnancy study. CDR3 bases: TGTGCCAGCAGCCTTACAGGGCTTGGGGGCTACACCTTC. Its translation is CASSLTGLGGYTF. The full variable domain, completed using reference TRBV5-8 and TRBJ1-2, is EAGVTQSPTHLIKTRGQQATLRCSPISGHTSVYWYQQALGLGLQFLLWYDEGEERNRGNFPPRFSGRQFPNYSSELNVNALELEDSALYLCASSLTGLGGYTFGSGTRLTVV.